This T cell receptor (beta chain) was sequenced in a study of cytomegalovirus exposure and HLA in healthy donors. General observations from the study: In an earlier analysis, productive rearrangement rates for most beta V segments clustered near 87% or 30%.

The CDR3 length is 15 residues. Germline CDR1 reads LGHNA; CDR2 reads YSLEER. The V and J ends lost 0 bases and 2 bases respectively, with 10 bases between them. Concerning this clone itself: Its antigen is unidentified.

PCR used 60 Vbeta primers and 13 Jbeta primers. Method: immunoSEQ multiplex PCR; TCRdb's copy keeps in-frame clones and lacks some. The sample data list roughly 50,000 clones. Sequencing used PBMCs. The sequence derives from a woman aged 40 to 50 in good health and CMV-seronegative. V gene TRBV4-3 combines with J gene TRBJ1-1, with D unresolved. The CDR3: CASSQDRATNTEAFF. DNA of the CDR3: TGCGCCAGCAGCCAAGACCGAGCAACTAACACTGAAGCTTTCTTT.